These T cell receptor beta chains were read from a single sample in a study of breast tumors, draining lymph nodes, adjacent tissues. One entry per CDR3 protein results from TCRdb running MiXCR on the multiplex PCR reads. The profile covers 150,000 to 200,000 distinct CDR3 sequences, with approximately 30% appearing a single time and roughly 4% taken by the ten largest. Sequenced: axillary lymph node tissue. The receptors were sampled from a female donor with breast cancer. Some clones in this sample may be carry-over from other donors' samples. The conserved cysteine and the conserved F or W are not part of the CDR3 here. Fields, in order: V gene, J gene, CDR3 protein.

TRBV19	TRBJ2-1	ASSIDPGAGGTDTQF
TRBV5-1	TRBJ2-2	ASSFFFGTANTGELF
TRBV6-2/TRBV6-3	TRBJ1-2	ASSPLGLLLYGYT
TRBV30	TRBJ2-7	AWSVIPAGEGGEQY
TRBV5-1	TRBJ1-4	ASSLDPPGQFNEKLF
TRBV6-1	TRBJ2-4	ASSEGGGWNIQY
TRBV5-5	TRBJ2-1	ASGRQYGEQF
TRBV10-3	TRBJ2-7	AISFQGADMYEQY
TRBV18	TRBJ2-5	ASSSDSWGAETQY
TRBV4-1	TRBJ2-5	ASSQDGLSGGRQGTQY
TRBV20-1	TRBJ2-6	SARNRGQARANVLT
TRBV19	TRBJ1-5	ASSIDRDRGDQPQH
TRBV2	TRBJ2-5	ASRIIGPQETQY
TRBV6-4	TRBJ2-7	ASSPDGSISYEQY
TRBV6-5	TRBJ1-5	ASSHSRLQPQH
TRBV19	TRBJ1-1	ANKKNTEAF
TRBV4-1	TRBJ2-3	ASSQVGLAVDTQY
TRBV4-1	TRBJ1-5	ASSQEIARISNQPQH
TRBV9	TRBJ2-1	ASSAGTGGYNEQF
TRBV7-2	TRBJ2-5	ASSELETQY
TRBV25-1	TRBJ1-2	ASSETGTVYGYT
TRBV30	TRBJ1-1	AWSGGSLTGVNTEAF
TRBV2	TRBJ2-1	ASSPKRGTGGSYNEQF
TRBV6-4	TRBJ2-2	ASSDSRRELF
TRBV7-9	TRBJ1-4	ASSTTGVGTEKLF
TRBV5-8	TRBJ2-5	ASRPQTATPETQY
TRBV5-4	TRBJ2-7	ASSLEVGGTYEQY
TRBV29-1	TRBJ2-5	SVEVERGNRAQETQY
TRBV10-1	TRBJ2-1	ASSGTYGGSSYNEQF
TRBV29-1	TRBJ2-1	SLDPQGDEQF
TRBV5-6	TRBJ2-5	ASSFGGPAGQETQY
TRBV20-1	TRBJ1-2	SARAGQGASGYT
TRBV10-1	TRBJ2-7	ASSRGPGEQY
TRBV30	TRBJ2-3	AWRGAGAADTQY
TRBV6-1	TRBJ1-5	ASSEWGRDNQPQH
TRBV30	TRBJ2-3	AWSYSGTRTDTQY
TRBV7-8	TRBJ1-2	ASSLPPGQGDGYP
TRBV13	TRBJ2-3	ASSFPGAADTQY
TRBV9	TRBJ1-5	ASSGSTGDQPQH
TRBV15	TRBJ1-1	ATSPRDRGKNTEAF
TRBV12-3/TRBV12-4	TRBJ1-2	ASSLYDRGVYGYT
TRBV5-1	TRBJ1-3	ASSLDGGNTIY
TRBV6-6	TRBJ1-6	ASSSTAGTEDSPLH
TRBV2	TRBJ1-6	ASSESK
TRBV6-5	TRBJ2-2	ASSYTGAAGELF
TRBV2	TRBJ2-1	ASRRTGGGNEQF
TRBV28	TRBJ1-2	ASGEDYGYT
TRBV5-6	TRBJ2-3	ASSLRAGLTDTQY
TRBV24-1	TRBJ2-3	ATSDNGLAGWGTDTQY
TRBV6-5	TRBJ2-5	ASSKGRSSEIQETQY
TRBV4-3	TRBJ1-2	ASSQDTNRGRLDGYT
TRBV20-1	TRBJ2-6	SASPTR